Presented here are 9 T cell receptor beta chains from one specimen sequenced in a study of control samples from healthy donors and cancer patients. Profiling relied on immunoSEQ multiplex PCR, and the TCRdb table lists in-frame clones only, not all of them. The data contain some 150,000 clones, under 96% of them seen just once; the ten biggest clones take up just over 1%. Specimen: blood. The receptors were gathered from a woman in her twenties or thirties in good health.

The chain combines TRBV28 with TRBJ2-1; 7 bases align to TRBD2. This CDR3 has 15 residues. The germline V gene has CDR1 MDHEN and CDR2 SYDVKM. V lost 3 bases and J lost 4; bases outside the gene matches: 6. CDR3 DNA sequence: TGTGCCAGCAGTTTCCCGGGAGGAAGATACAATGAGCAGTTCTTC. Protein: CASSFPGGRYNEQFF.

This clone was picked up one time. The chain links TRBV14 to TRBJ2-1; 10 nucleotides align to TRBD2. The V segment lost 3 bases and the J segment 3 bases; nucleotides outside the gene matches: 5. Germline assignment: CDR1 SGHDN and CDR2 FVKESK. This CDR3 region has 16 residues. The CDR3 is CASSHTGLAFYNEQFF. The CDR3 bases are TGTGCCAGCAGCCATACGGGACTAGCGTTCTACAATGAGCAGTTCTTC.

This chain links TRBV6-5 with TRBJ2-1; the D gene is possibly TRBD2 (7 bases). The CDR3 totals 16 residues. V was pared by 2 bases and J by 0 bases, with 11 bases between. The germline V gene encodes CDR1 MNHEY and CDR2 SVGAGI. The CDR3 DNA reads as TGTGCCAGCAGTTACGGAGGGGGGGCCTCCTACAATGAGCAGTTCTTC. Translating it yields CASSYGGGASYNEQFF.

The rearrangement links TRBV5-1 to TRBJ1-3; D is unresolved. Germline V CDR1 and CDR2: SGHRS, YFSETQ. The CDR3 contains 17 residues. The V end lost 2 bases, the J end lost 1 base, and 16 bases lay between the germline ends. CDR3 coding DNA: TGCGCCAGCAGCTTCGGACTCGGAGTGGGATCTGGAAACACCATATATTTT. Protein: CASSFGLGVGSGNTIYF. Drawing the rest from reference TRBV5-1 and TRBJ1-3, the complete variable domain is KAGVTQTPRYLIKTRGQQVTLSCSPISGHRSVSWYQQTPGQGLQFLFEYFSETQRNKGNFPGRFSGRQFSNSRSEMNVSTLELGDSALYLCASSFGLGVGSGNTIYFGEGSWLTVV.

The chain recombines TRBV6-5 with TRBJ1-5; D is unclear. V dropped 9 bases and J dropped 2 bases, with 11 bases sitting between them. The CDR3 consists of 13 residues. The germline gives CDR1 MNHEY, CDR2 SVGAGI. The CDR3 DNA reads as TGTGCCAGTCACGAATGGGGCAATCAGCCCCAGCATTTT. It specifies CASHEWGNQPQHF.

The CDR3 spells CSVPVRARGREGYTF. The CDR3 nucleotides are TGCAGCGTCCCCGTCCGGGCGAGGGGGCGAGAGGGCTACACCTTC. The chain is built from TRBV29-1 and TRBJ1-2, with 7 bases lining up with TRBD1. Looked up from germline, CDR1 is SQVTM and CDR2 is ANQGSEA. J gave up 8 bases and V 6 bases, and 18 bases lay outside the gene matches. This CDR3 contains 15 residues.

The rearrangement links TRBV7-9 to TRBJ1-6, with a weak D call TRBD1 (5 bases). The CDR3 loop spans 13 amino acids. With 7 bases removed from V and 10 bases from J, the gap between germline ends came to 14 bases. CDR1 SEHNR and CDR2 FQNEAQ come from the germline V gene (reference sequence). This chain's CDR3 is CASTLDIGSPLHF. CDR3 sequence (DNA): TGTGCCAGCACCCTGGACATTGGGTCACCCCTCCACTTT.

The rearrangement uses TRBV14 and TRBJ2-7; 9 nucleotides line up with TRBD1. This CDR3 spans 16 amino acids. Germline values: CDR1 SGHDN, CDR2 FVKESK. Germline trimming cut 0 bases from V and 2 bases from J; bases unmatched to any gene: 5. This chain's CDR3 is CASSQDLGTGTYEQYF. In DNA, the CDR3 is TGTGCCAGCAGCCAAGATCTGGGGACAGGGACCTACGAGCAGTACTTC.

This chain links TRBV30 with TRBJ2-1; D gene ambiguous. Trimming left V 1 base short and J 0 bases short, with 4 bases between. Germline V gives CDR1 GTSNPN, CDR2 SVGIG (reference sequence). This CDR3 is 13 amino acids long. The CDR3 DNA follows: TGTGCCTGGAGTGGCATCTCCTACAATGAGCAGTTCTTC. It specifies CAWSGISYNEQFF. Full variable domain (outside the CDR3, taken from reference TRBV30 and TRBJ2-1): SQTIHQWPATLVQPVGSPLSLECTVEGTSNPNLYWYRQAAGRGLQLLFYSVGIGQISSEVPQNLSASRPQDRQFILSSKKLLLSDSGFYLCAWSGISYNEQFFGPGTRLTVL.